This record looks at one T cell receptor (beta chain) sequence and its context. Its antigen is currently unknown. V was pared by 4 bases and J by 5 bases, with 6 bases of the junction left unmatched. The germline V gene has CDR1 SGHRS and CDR2 YFSETQ. The CDR3 sequence is 13 residues long. The entry originates in a study of Ad26.COV2.S vaccination and SARS-CoV-2 variants. Study results and limitations: People who got the vaccine had more spike-specific TCR breadth than people who got placebo.

Sequencing was performed with immunoSEQ multiplex PCR; in TCRdb, only in-frame clones are kept and a portion is missing. The repertoire holds over 110,000 clones, with around 86% as singletons. This clonotype was obtained from a human donor who had recovered from COVID-19. The sample here was peripheral blood, taken after recovery from COVID-19. The chain links TRBV5-1 to TRBJ2-7; 7 bases line up with TRBD1. In nucleotides, the CDR3 is TGCGCCAGCAGCGTGACAGGGTTCGACGAGCAGTACTTC. Its protein is CASSVTGFDEQYF.